The following is a T cell receptor (beta chain) sequence with its context. Its antigen is not identified. The CDR3 has 16 amino acids. The ends lost 4 bases at V and 4 bases at J; junction bases unmatched: 12. The V gene's germline CDR1 is MGHRA and CDR2 YSYEKL. This sample is drawn from a study of PD-1 blockade in classical Hodgkin lymphoma. As for the study in general: Nivolumab dosing for patients was 3 mg/kg, administered intravenously every 2 weeks.

All trial patients relapsed after autologous stem cell transplantation. Whole-study findings and limits: In newly diagnosed patients, baseline TCR diversity was reportedly below that of healthy donors. CD4+ TCR diversity rose significantly by C4D1, and CD8+ TCR diversity did not.

Clones were sequenced by immunoSEQ multiplex PCR, and TCRdb holds only the in-frame ones, with some missing. The sample records fewer than 100,000 clones, roughly 92% being singletons. The source is a human donor with classical Hodgkin lymphoma. This chain connects TRBV4-1 to TRBJ2-7; 8 bases map to TRBD1. The source was peripheral blood mononuclear cells (PBMCs), collected at baseline. The CDR3 coding sequence is TGCGCCAGCAGCCTAACTACCGGGACAGGACCTTACGAGCAGTACTTC. Translating gives CASSLTTGTGPYEQYF.